The text below deals with one TCR beta chain. It has no known antigen specificity. No base-level quality is on record; no much larger clone is a single base apart. The time point label on this specimen signifies: baseline before first vaccination. Samples from vaccinated people were obtained from the UK trials COV001 and COV002, which included a single-blind randomized controlled phase 2/3 trial of AZD1222 (ChAdOx1 nCoV-19) in healthy adults. Trial participant PBMC samples were collected at day 0 and day 28 after the second dose for TCRbeta chain sequencing. The data stem from a study of T cell responses to AZD1222 COVID-19 vaccine (dated by TCRdb to about 2021). Regarding the complete study: Because spike-specific TCR depth and breadth did not differ between the two schedules, AZD1222 recipients who got a second dose at roughly 4 weeks were pooled with those who got a second dose at roughly 12 weeks. Trial participants were enrolled by age into subgroups of 18-55, 56-69 and 70-plus years, and approximately 150, 30 and 60 TCR-sequenced participants, respectively, were included in these subgroups. A total of 230 to 250 trial participants underwent TCR sequencing, of whom 200 to 220 had received two doses of AZD1222 and around 26 had received two doses of the MenACWY control vaccine. On the study overall, not on this receptor specifically: Because no day 14 peak-response samples were available, repertoires were characterized only after the peak T cell response. Conclusions about previously exposed vaccinees are limited, since just 5 or 6 AZD1222 recipients were seropositive for SARS-CoV-2 at baseline. Epitopes outside the regions mutated in the B.1.351 and B.1.1.7 variants were reportedly recognized by nearly half of the unique spike-specific TCRs. The whole spike protein was spanned by vaccine-associated CD4 TCRs, and dominant responses were seen in regions 160-218 and 743-854. The 56-69-year group was small, and its depth increase did not reach significance, likely because of low power. A significant rise in spike-specific TCR breadth and depth was observed after two AZD1222 doses relative to day 0 and relative to MenACWY recipients. Participants were mostly white British, with more females than males. The authors suggested clonal diversity may have been underestimated.

The CDR3 regions of human TCRbeta chains were analyzed by immunosequencing. The authors processed their data as follows. TCRs in the repertoires were compared against a reference library of SARS-CoV-2-specific TCRs that had been generated with the MIRA antigen-specificity platform. Breadth was defined as the fraction of unique TCRs that were SARS-CoV-2-associated. Depth was defined as the fraction of total T cells that were SARS-CoV-2-associated. Using the MIRA data, each spike-specific TCR was mapped to the spike region that the TCR reacts to and placed in a CD4 or CD8 class. Log10-transformed breadth and depth values were compared by one-way ANOVA with Sidak's multiple comparisons tests. Sourced from immuneACCESS, this table was stored by TCRdb with only in-frame sequences that have V and J called. A share of the clones is absent; for the studies checked, an unresolved V gene accounts for under half, and the remainder has no known explanation. That table supplies the V and J calls and clone size; D and trimming were determined from the DNA. The sample includes about 86,000 clones, with approximately 80% observed a single time. The top ten clones comprise over 20% of the sample.

Via the germline V gene, CDR1 is MNHEY and CDR2 SVGAGI. Including cysteine and phenylalanine, the CDR3 has 14 amino acids. The CDR3 DNA has 42 bases and is translated from base 1. Trimming removed 10 bases from V and 7 bases from J, leaving 19 bases between the germline ends. The material was peripheral blood, obtained on day 0 of AZD1222 vaccination. This clonotype was sampled from an adult in good health. This sequence uses TRBV6-5 and TRBJ1-4, with TRBD1 tentatively as D gene (6 bases match). The sequenced DNA is TGTGCCACCAGGACAGCGGTTTCCTCTGAAAAACTGTTTTTT. This gives the protein CATRTAVSSEKLFF.